The present T cell receptor beta chain was sequenced within a study of ipilimumab plus nivolumab after autologous stem cell transplantation. Repertoires were generated with immunoSEQ multiplex PCR, while TCRdb's copy carries only in-frame clones and drops some. The sample gives 4,000 to 6,000 clones, approximately 70% of which show up once; under 30% is in the top ten. The receptor's source is a male donor with multiple myeloma. The specimen was PBMCs, collected in a trial of ipilimumab plus nivolumab as post-transplant consolidation.

CDR3 loop: CASSQDLGALQETQYF. As DNA, the CDR3 is TGCGCCAGCAGCCAAGATCTCGGGGCCCTTCAAGAGACCCAGTACTTC. The V call is TRBV4-1, the J call TRBJ2-5; tentatively, D is TRBD1 or TRBD2 (5 bases each). Germline V lookup: CDR1 MGHRA, CDR2 YSYEKL. V lost 0 bases and J lost 2, with 13 bases in between. The CDR3 has 16 amino acids.